The rows below give T cell receptor beta chains drawn from one sample of a study of T cell responses to AZD1222 COVID-19 vaccine. Sequencing used immunoSEQ multiplex PCR; TCRdb keeps in-frame clones, though not all of them. The table lists about 150,000 clones, under 95% of them singletons. The specimen was peripheral blood, collected 28 days after the second AZD1222 dose. The receptors shown here come from an adult who received the AZD1222 COVID-19 vaccine. Each CDR3 is given with its conserved first and last residue. A D gene is named only where the DNA matches it firmly. The size entry is marked missing in some rows and otherwise reads once, few, many or a size class.

v_gene	abundance	j_gene	d_gene	CDR3aa	CDR3nt
TRBV5-1	NA	TRBJ1-1	TRBD1	CASSLAGQGAGNTEAFF	TGCGCCAGCAGCTTGGCCGGACAGGGTGCAGGGAACACTGAAGCTTTCTTT
TRBV24-1	once	TRBJ1-2	NA	CATSSQLNYGYTF	TGTGCCACCAGTTCCCAACTCAACTATGGCTACACCTTC
TRBV25-1	NA	TRBJ2-7	TRBD2	CASSEDKGSGRAEEQYF	TGTGCCAGCAGTGAAGACAAAGGGAGCGGGAGGGCAGAGGAGCAGTACTTC
TRBV6-5	NA	TRBJ1-3	TRBD1	CASSTGEGGNTIYF	TGTGCCAGCAGCACAGGGGAGGGTGGAAACACCATATATTTT
TRBV5-4	NA	TRBJ2-3	NA	CASSLDSSGGTDTQYF	TGTGCCAGCAGCTTGGATTCAAGTGGAGGGACAGATACGCAGTATTTT
TRBV2	few	TRBJ2-7	TRBD1	CASRPRDRGFLQYF	TGTGCCAGCAGGCCCCGGGACAGGGGTTTTCTGCAGTACTTC
TRBV28	NA	TRBJ1-2	TRBD1	CASSKTGTEKVYTF	TGTGCCAGCAGCAAGACCGGGACAGAGAAAGTCTACACCTTC
TRBV30	NA	TRBJ2-1	TRBD2	CAWSVVGGSEQFF	TGTGCCTGGAGTGTAGTGGGAGGGAGTGAGCAGTTCTTC
TRBV28	NA	TRBJ2-3	NA	CAVGPGTSTDTQYF	TGTGCCGTGGGCCCGGGCACTAGCACAGATACGCAGTATTTT
TRBV30	NA	TRBJ2-1	NA	CAWSVGLGDEQFF	TGTGCCTGGAGTGTTGGCCTCGGGGATGAGCAGTTCTTC
TRBV2	NA	TRBJ2-7	NA	CASRENDRGEQYF	TGTGCCAGCAGGGAGAACGATAGGGGCGAGCAGTACTTC
TRBV7-3	NA	TRBJ2-7	NA	CASSLGAGFDEQYF	TGTGCCAGCAGCTTAGGGGCTGGCTTCGACGAGCAGTACTTC
TRBV3-1/TRBV3-2	NA	TRBJ2-1	TRBD1	CASSQRQGYNEQFF	TGTGCCAGCAGCCAAAGACAGGGATACAATGAGCAGTTCTTC
TRBV9	NA	TRBJ1-1	NA	CASSARGEFNTEAFF	TGTGCCAGCAGCGCGCGAGGGGAATTCAACACTGAAGCTTTCTTT
TRBV6-2/TRBV6-3	NA	TRBJ1-1	NA	CASSYGLETEAFF	TGTGCCAGCAGTTACGGGCTGGAAACTGAAGCTTTCTTT
TRBV11-2	NA	TRBJ2-1	TRBD2	CASSLVLAGGSYNEQFF	TGTGCCAGCAGCTTAGTTCTAGCGGGAGGTTCCTACAATGAGCAGTTCTTC
TRBV29-1	once	TRBJ2-1	TRBD2	CSVERLRTSGTYNEQFF	TGCAGCGTTGAAAGGCTCCGGACTAGCGGGACCTACAATGAGCAGTTCTTC
TRBV11-2	NA	TRBJ1-1	TRBD1	CASRAPARGRITEAFF	TGTGCCAGCAGAGCCCCGGCCAGGGGGCGGATCACTGAAGCTTTCTTT
TRBV7-2	NA	TRBJ2-5	TRBD2	CASSSSSGRGETQYF	TGTGCCAGCAGCTCCTCTAGCGGGAGAGGGGAGACCCAGTACTTC
TRBV24-1	NA	TRBJ1-5	TRBD1	CATSEEQGATDQPQHF	TGTGCCACCAGTGAAGAACAGGGGGCGACGGATCAGCCCCAGCATTTT
TRBV6-5	NA	TRBJ1-4	NA	CASSPSVSMTEKLFF	TGTGCCAGCAGTCCCTCTGTATCGATGACGGAAAAACTGTTTTTT
TRBV7-3	NA	TRBJ2-2	NA	CASSQGGGRDPRGRFNTGELFF	TGTGCCAGCAGCCAAGGAGGGGGCCGGGACCCTAGAGGGAGGTTTAACACCGGGGAGCTGTTTTTT
TRBV27	NA	TRBJ2-1	TRBD2	CASSSLSGGLAKIGEQFF	TGTGCCAGCAGTTCTTTATCCGGGGGACTAGCGAAGATTGGTGAGCAGTTCTTC
TRBV7-2	NA	TRBJ2-5	NA	CASSKMDVSTQYF	TGTGCCAGCAGTAAAATGGATGTATCTACCCAGTACTTC
TRBV30	NA	TRBJ1-6	NA	CAWTRDFSNSPLHF	TGTGCCTGGACCCGGGACTTTTCTAATTCACCCCTCCACTTT
TRBV7-6	NA	TRBJ2-3	TRBD1	CASSLLETGNTDTQYF	TGTGCCAGCAGCTTACTCGAGACAGGGAACACAGATACGCAGTATTTT
TRBV6-5	NA	TRBJ2-1	TRBD2	CASSYSSGAPLSQFF	TGTGCCAGCAGTTACTCGAGCGGGGCGCCCCTGTCCCAGTTCTTC
TRBV7-2	NA	TRBJ2-1	TRBD2	CASSYGLAGSYNEQFF	TGTGCCAGCAGCTACGGACTAGCGGGATCCTACAATGAGCAGTTCTTC
TRBV7-8	once	TRBJ1-1	TRBD1	CASTPQGGGTEAFF	TGTGCCAGCACCCCCCAGGGGGGCGGGACTGAAGCTTTCTTT
TRBV7-2	NA	TRBJ2-1	TRBD2	CASSFTAGSSYNEQFF	TGTGCCAGCAGCTTTACAGCGGGGAGCTCCTACAATGAGCAGTTCTTC
TRBV12-5	NA	TRBJ2-5	NA	CASGLWGQETQYF	TGTGCTAGTGGTTTATGGGGACAAGAGACCCAGTACTTC
TRBV29-1	NA	TRBJ1-1	TRBD1	CSVAGQLDTEAFF	TGCAGCGTCGCGGGACAGTTGGACACTGAAGCTTTCTTT
TRBV19	NA	TRBJ1-5	TRBD1	CASRRQGGRQPQHF	TGTGCCAGTAGAAGACAGGGAGGGCGTCAGCCCCAGCATTTT
TRBV6-5	once	TRBJ2-7	TRBD2	CASTLGGGGYEQYF	TGTGCCAGCACCCTAGGCGGGGGAGGATACGAGCAGTACTTC
TRBV19	once	TRBJ1-5	TRBD1	CASEPGGGQPQHF	TGTGCCAGTGAACCAGGGGGTGGGCAGCCCCAGCATTTT
TRBV20-1	NA	TRBJ2-3	NA	CSASPGSSSTDTQYF	TGCAGTGCTAGTCCAGGTTCTTCTTCCACAGATACGCAGTATTTT
TRBV27	NA	TRBJ1-5	NA	CASSLGGTGQPQHF	TGTGCCAGCAGCCTAGGGGGAACGGGTCAGCCCCAGCATTTT
TRBV18	NA	TRBJ1-2	TRBD1	CASSSRTGWGSNYGYTF	TGTGCCAGCTCATCAAGGACAGGGTGGGGATCTAACTATGGCTACACCTTC
TRBV28	NA	TRBJ1-3	NA	CASRDGTASGNTIYF	TGTGCCAGCAGAGACGGAACCGCCTCTGGAAACACCATATATTTT
TRBV4-3	NA	TRBJ2-7	TRBD2	CASSPWTSSYEQYF	TGCGCCAGCAGCCCTTGGACTAGCTCATACGAGCAGTACTTC
TRBV27	NA	TRBJ2-7	NA	CVSSLNELSYEQYF	TGTGTCAGCAGTTTAAACGAGCTGAGCTACGAGCAGTACTTC
TRBV10-3	NA	TRBJ1-1	NA	CAITVAGSNTEAFF	TGTGCCATCACGGTTGCAGGGTCGAACACTGAAGCTTTCTTT
TRBV12-3/TRBV12-4	NA	TRBJ2-7	NA	CASMTQGTWEQYF	TGTGCCAGCATGACCCAGGGGACTTGGGAGCAGTACTTC
TRBV7-2	NA	TRBJ2-7	TRBD1	CASSSTQGAFGTYEQYF	TGTGCCAGCAGCTCCACACAGGGGGCCTTCGGAACCTACGAGCAGTACTTC
TRBV14	NA	TRBJ2-7	NA	CASTQGGRVVYEQYF	TGTGCCAGCACCCAAGGCGGGCGGGTAGTCTACGAGCAGTACTTC
TRBV19	NA	TRBJ2-3	NA	CASSYSRGVTDTQYF	TGTGCCAGTAGTTACTCGCGGGGAGTCACAGATACGCAGTATTTT
TRBV28	NA	TRBJ1-2	NA	CASSSGVFYGYTF	TGTGCCAGCAGTTCCGGGGTTTTCTATGGCTACACCTTC
TRBV14	NA	TRBJ2-3	NA	CASSQVEGTDTQYF	TGTGCCAGCAGCCAAGTGGAGGGCACAGATACGCAGTATTTT
TRBV7-9	NA	TRBJ1-3	NA	CASNPDRFSPSGNTIYF	TGTGCCAGCAACCCGGACAGATTCTCCCCCTCTGGAAACACCATATATTTT
TRBV12-5	NA	TRBJ2-7	TRBD2	CASGLVLGLAGDEQYF	TGTGCTAGTGGTTTGGTACTGGGACTAGCGGGAGACGAGCAGTACTTC
TRBV27	few	TRBJ2-7	NA	CASSLNRAHEQYF	TGTGCCAGCAGTTTAAACCGGGCCCACGAGCAGTACTTC
TRBV9	NA	TRBJ2-1	TRBD2	CASSTRLAGDRYNEQFF	TGTGCCAGCAGCACCCGACTAGCGGGAGATCGGTACAATGAGCAGTTCTTC
TRBV12-5	NA	TRBJ2-2	TRBD1	CASGLNRGRIGELFF	TGTGCTAGTGGTTTGAACAGGGGGCGCATCGGGGAGCTGTTTTTT
TRBV19	NA	TRBJ2-7	TRBD1	CASSKQGALLSYEQYF	TGTGCCAGTAGTAAACAGGGGGCGTTGCTTTCCTACGAGCAGTACTTC
TRBV11-2	once	TRBJ2-2	TRBD1	CASSSNSGTENTGELFF	TGTGCCAGCAGTTCTAACTCCGGGACAGAGAACACCGGGGAGCTGTTTTTT
TRBV28	NA	TRBJ1-5	NA	CASSSLVRGVGQPQHF	TGTGCCAGCAGTTCCCTTGTCAGGGGAGTTGGACAGCCCCAGCATTTT
TRBV10-1	NA	TRBJ2-7	TRBD1	CASSNRGNEQYF	TGCGCCAGCAGTAACAGGGGTAACGAGCAGTACTTC
TRBV11-3	NA	TRBJ2-7	TRBD2	CASSSGPSGSSYEQYF	TGTGCCAGCAGCTCAGGTCCTAGCGGGAGCTCCTACGAGCAGTACTTC
TRBV11-3	NA	TRBJ2-5	TRBD1	CASSLTPGTGWRETQYF	TGTGCCAGCAGCTTAACCCCCGGGACAGGATGGCGAGAGACCCAGTACTTC
TRBV4-2	NA	TRBJ2-2	TRBD2	CASSRLAGDTGELFF	TGTGCCAGCAGCCGACTAGCGGGAGACACCGGGGAGCTGTTTTTT